One sample yielded the 19 T cell receptor beta chains listed below, sequenced in a study of blood T cell repertoires in COVID-19. Using immunoSEQ multiplex PCR, the repertoire was profiled, and TCRdb retains in-frame clones only, with some absent. In the table there are roughly 150,000 clones, approximately 79% of which are singletons. Specimen: PBMCs or T cells enriched from blood (not recorded which). These receptors all come from a man in his fifties or sixties who had recovered from COVID-19.

The rearrangement links TRBV29-1 to TRBJ2-3; 7 nucleotides match TRBD1. Germline values: CDR1 SQVTM, CDR2 ANQGSEA. The CDR3 is 14 residues long. J gave up 2 bases and V 8 bases, and 10 bases lay outside the gene matches. CDR3 protein: CSLLGTATTDTQYF. CDR3 coding DNA: TGCAGCCTTCTGGGGACAGCTACCACAGATACGCAGTATTTT.

J is TRBJ1-1 and V is TRBV7-3; 11 nucleotides agree with TRBD1. J lost 4 bases, V lost 3 bases, and 7 bases had no gene match. CDR3 length equals 16 residues. The V gene's germline CDR1 is SGHTA and CDR2 FQGTGA. Here the CDR3 DNA reads TGTGCCAGCAGCTTCTCCGGGACAGGGGGTCGCACTGAAGCTTTCTTT. It specifies CASSFSGTGGRTEAFF. Complete variable domain (other parts from reference TRBV7-3 and TRBJ1-1): GAGVSQTPSNKVTEKGKYVELRCDPISGHTALYWYRQSLGQGPEFLIYFQGTGAADDSGLPNDRFFAVRPEGSVSTLKIQRTERGDSAVYLCASSFSGTGGRTEAFFGQGTRLTVV.

This chain links TRBV5-1 with TRBJ2-3; 7 bases map to TRBD1. This CDR3 has 16 amino acids. The germline V gene encodes CDR1 SGHRS and CDR2 YFSETQ. Trimming took 2 bases from V and 0 from J; bases not matched to a gene: 6. In DNA form, the CDR3 reads TGCGCCAGCAGCTTCGGACAGGCAACTAGCACAGATACGCAGTATTTT. It specifies CASSFGQATSTDTQYF.

The chain recombines TRBV7-2 with TRBJ1-4, with 7 bases lining up with TRBD1. The CDR3 extends over 15 amino acids. Germline CDR1 and CDR2: SGHTA and FQGNSA. The V gene end was trimmed by 4 bases and the J gene end by 3 bases; junction bases not matched to a gene: 5. The CDR3 loop reads CASSSSGGANEKLFF. For the CDR3, the DNA is TGTGCCAGCAGCTCCTCAGGGGGTGCTAATGAAAAACTGTTTTTT.

This chain uses TRBV5-1 with TRBJ2-1, with 7 bases lining up with TRBD1. J lost 0 bases, V lost 0 bases, and 3 bases had no gene match. CDR3 length: 16 amino acids. Germline V CDR1 and CDR2: SGHRS, YFSETQ. The CDR3 DNA is TGCGCCAGCAGCTTGGGGGACAGCATCTCCTACAATGAGCAGTTCTTC. Translation: CASSLGDSISYNEQFF.

J is TRBJ2-5 and V is TRBV11-2, with 10 nucleotides matching TRBD2. V trimming: 1 base; J trimming: 5 bases; junction bases outside the gene matches: 10. The CDR3 is 17 residues long. In germline, CDR1 is SGHAT, CDR2 FQNNGV. CDR3 amino acids: CASSLGRLAGVGETQYF. CDR3 in DNA: TGTGCCAGCAGCTTAGGGCGGCTAGCGGGGGTGGGGGAGACCCAGTACTTC.

The chain recombines TRBV7-8 with TRBJ1-2; tentatively, D is TRBD1 (5 bases). The CDR3 is 13 amino acids. V dropped 5 bases and J dropped 8 bases, with 15 bases sitting between them. CDR1 is SGHVS and CDR2 is FQNEAQ in the germline V gene. CDR3 region: CASSLTRKGGYTF. CDR3 nucleotide sequence: TGTGCCAGCAGCCTCACAAGGAAGGGGGGCTACACCTTC.

The chain recombines TRBV4-1 with TRBJ1-3; weak D call: TRBD1 (5 bases). V gave up 0 bases and J gave up 2 bases, with 11 bases separating them. The CDR3 is 16 residues long. Germline V gene sequence: CDR1 MGHRA, CDR2 YSYEKL. CDR3 in amino acids: CASSQERTLPGNTIYF. For the CDR3, the DNA is TGCGCCAGCAGCCAAGAACGGACACTTCCTGGAAACACCATATATTTT.

The rearrangement links TRBV4-3 to TRBJ1-2; a possible D gene is TRBD1 (5 bases). Germline CDR1 reads LGHNA; CDR2 reads YSLEER. Trimming pared 2 bases from V and 11 bases from J, leaving 15 bases between. The length of the CDR3 is 13 residues. The chain's CDR3 is CASSQTNLGRYTF. The CDR3 DNA reads as TGCGCCAGCAGCCAAACCAACCTGGGGCGATACACCTTC.

This chain uses TRBV28 with TRBJ1-5, with TRBD1 as a possible D gene (5 bases). Trimming took off 8 bases at V and 5 bases at J, with 16 bases between the two ends. Per germline, CDR1 MDHEN and CDR2 SYDVKM. CDR3 size: 14 residues. The CDR3 DNA is TGTGCCAGCGTTCAGGGCGGTACCTATCAGCCCCAGCATTTT. This encodes CASVQGGTYQPQHF.

This clone was counted a single time. This chain links TRBV14 with TRBJ2-2; 9 nucleotides agree with TRBD1. The CDR3 sequence is 15 residues long. V lost 5 bases, J lost 6 bases, and 7 bases stayed unmatched. Germline assignment: CDR1 SGHDN and CDR2 FVKESK. The chain's CDR3 is CASSAQGAISGELFF. The CDR3 DNA follows: TGTGCCAGCAGCGCACAGGGGGCGATTTCCGGGGAGCTGTTTTTT.

The V and J genes are TRBV7-9 and TRBJ1-3, with no clear D. The CDR3 runs 15 residues. V lost 5 bases, J lost 2 bases, and 13 bases lay in between. In germline, CDR1 is SEHNR, CDR2 FQNEAQ (reference sequence). CDR3 nucleotide sequence: TGTGCCAGCAGCCCGCGGGCCCTCGCTGGAAACACCATATATTTT. Translated, it gives CASSPRALAGNTIYF.

CDR3 sequence: CASSPGQGLGNQPQHF. The CDR3 DNA is TGTGCCAGCAGCCCAGGACAGGGATTGGGCAATCAGCCCCAGCATTTT. The chain uses TRBV7-2 and TRBJ1-5, with TRBD1 matching 8 bases. This CDR3 has 16 amino acids. With V trimmed by 5 bases and J by 2 bases, 8 bases remained unmatched. From germline, CDR1 is SGHTA and CDR2 FQGNSA.

J is TRBJ1-1 and V is TRBV12-3 or TRBV12-4; 10 nucleotides match TRBD1. There are 13 residues in the CDR3. V shed 4 bases, J shed 11 bases, and the junction held 7 bases outside the gene matches. Here the CDR3 reads CASSSGQGVRAFF. CDR3 coding DNA: TGTGCCAGCAGTTCCGGACAGGGGGTAAGGGCTTTCTTT.

The V call is TRBV5-4, the J call TRBJ1-6; D possibly corresponds to TRBD1 (5 bases). CDR1 and CDR2 from the germline V gene are SGHNT and YYREEE (reference sequence). This CDR3 is 14 amino acids long. The ends were cut back, 0 bases at V and 7 bases at J, with 8 bases in the middle. DNA of the CDR3: TGTGCCAGCAGCTTGGGGGGGGTGAATTCACCCCTCCACTTT. Protein: CASSLGGVNSPLHF. Filled out from reference TRBV5-4 and TRBJ1-6, the complete variable domain reads ETGVTQSPTHLIKTRGQQVTLRCSSQSGHNTVSWYQQALGQGPQFIFQYYREEENGRGNFPPRFSGLQFPNYSSELNVNALELDDSALYLCASSLGGVNSPLHFGNGTRLTVT.

The CDR3 coding sequence is TGCGCCAGCAGCGCCGGGACTAGCGGCTACGAGCAGTACTTC. The encoded protein is CASSAGTSGYEQYF. J is TRBJ2-7 and V is TRBV5-1; the match to TRBD2 covers 11 bases. Trimming at V came to 4 bases and at J to 3 bases, leaving 3 bases not matched to a gene. Germline CDR1 SGHRS, CDR2 YFSETQ. The CDR3 is 14 residues long.

V and J are TRBV5-1 and TRBJ2-1; maybe TRBD2 (6 bases). Germline V CDR1 and CDR2: SGHRS, YFSETQ. The CDR3 loop spans 16 amino acids. Trimming pared 0 bases from V and 0 bases from J, leaving 10 bases between. DNA of the CDR3: TGCGCCAGCAGCTTGGATGGGGGAGGCTCCTACAATGAGCAGTTCTTC. It translates to CASSLDGGGSYNEQFF.

The V gene is TRBV2, the J gene TRBJ2-7, with D uncertain. Germline values: CDR1 SNHLY, CDR2 FYNNEI. The CDR3 is 14 amino acids. The V end lost 6 bases, the J end lost 6 bases, and 18 bases lay between the germline ends. CDR3 DNA sequence: TGTGCCAGCAGCGAAATCTTGATCCGAGCCGAGCAGTACTTC. This codes for CASSEILIRAEQYF.

V usage is TRBV15 and J usage is TRBJ2-4; TRBD1 matches 7 bases. The CDR3 extends over 17 amino acids. CDR1 is LNHNV, CDR2 YYDKDF, per germline (reference sequence). The V segment lost 0 bases and the J segment 0 bases; nucleotides outside the gene matches: 5. CDR3 in DNA: TGTGCCACCAGCAGAGATTGGGACAGTTTAGCCAAAAACATTCAGTACTTC. Its protein product is CATSRDWDSLAKNIQYF.